Below, 30 T cell receptor beta chains from the same sample are listed, as sequenced in a study of blood T cell repertoires in COVID-19. Some clones are missing from TCRdb's copy, which holds only in-frame ones; the method was immunoSEQ multiplex PCR. This sample has hundreds of thousands of clones; approximately 90% occur once, and the top ten carry more than 0.95%. The sequenced sample consisted of PBMCs or T cells enriched from blood (not recorded which). These TCRs come from a middle-aged woman with acute COVID-19.

The rearrangement joins TRBV4-1 to TRBJ1-1; D is perhaps TRBD1 (5 bases). V was clipped by 5 bases and J by 0 bases, with 13 bases between them. This CDR3 has 15 amino acids. Germline V gives CDR1 MGHRA, CDR2 YSYEKL. The CDR3 bases are TGCGCCAGCAGCAAATACACAGGAATGAACACTGAAGCTTTCTTT. Amino acid sequence: CASSKYTGMNTEAFF.

This clone was seen a single time. The genes are TRBV19 and TRBJ2-1, with D uncertain. There are 18 residues in the CDR3. With 0 bases removed from V and 5 bases from J, the gap between germline ends came to 20 bases. Germline V CDR1 and CDR2: LNHDA, SQIVND (reference sequence). The DNA for the CDR3 is TGTGCCAGTAGTATAGACCTTACGCATGGGCCGCTGGACAATGAGCAGTTCTTC. Translation gives CASSIDLTHGPLDNEQFF.

The rearrangement uses TRBV24-1 and TRBJ2-5, with 8 bases aligning to TRBD2. The CDR3 sequence is 16 residues long. Losses at the gene ends were 9 bases for V and 3 bases for J; bases not matched to a gene: 14. CDR1 KGHDR and CDR2 SFDVKD come from the germline V gene. The CDR3 sequence: CATSDSGIGAEETQYF. In DNA form, the CDR3 reads TGTGCCACCTCGGATAGCGGGATCGGGGCCGAAGAGACCCAGTACTTC.

V usage is TRBV5-6 and J usage is TRBJ1-2; 8 nucleotides line up with TRBD1. The germline V gene has CDR1 SGHDT and CDR2 YYEEEE. CDR3 length: 14 residues. V trimming: 4 bases; J trimming: 4 bases; junction bases outside the gene matches: 6. The CDR3 DNA reads as TGTGCCAGCAGCCTGCCCACAGGGGGCTATGGCTACACCTTC. This sequence encodes CASSLPTGGYGYTF.

The chain couples TRBV19 to TRBJ1-1; 8 bases fit TRBD1. CDR1 is LNHDA and CDR2 is SQIVND in the germline V gene (reference sequence). J lost 4 bases, V lost 3 bases, and 7 bases had no gene match. The CDR3 has 15 amino acids. The CDR3 region has the DNA TGTGCCAGTAGTATCCTCCGAGACAGGGGCACTGAAGCTTTCTTT. Protein sequence: CASSILRDRGTEAFF.

The rearrangement uses TRBV19 and TRBJ2-1; maybe TRBD1 (5 bases). The CDR3 consists of 12 residues. The germline CDR1 and CDR2 sequences are LNHDA and SQIVND (reference sequence). Trimming removed 6 bases at V and 8 bases at J, with 11 bases between. Here the CDR3 DNA reads TGTGCCAGTAGCTTCCAGGGCTATGAGCAGTTCTTC. Residues: CASSFQGYEQFF.

The chain links TRBV12-3 or TRBV12-4 to TRBJ2-7, with D unresolved. The CDR3 is 13 residues long. Trimming took off 5 bases at V and 3 bases at J, with 11 bases between the two ends. The CDR3 reads CASSTTLIYEQYF. CDR3 nucleotides: TGTGCCAGCAGTACAACCCTCATCTACGAGCAGTACTTC.

The rearrangement uses TRBV28 and TRBJ2-1; 7 bases map to TRBD1. V gave up 5 bases and J gave up 15 bases; unmatched junction bases: 7. CDR1 is MDHEN, CDR2 SYDVKM, per germline. The CDR3 spans 11 residues. CDR3 nucleotides: TGTGCCAGCAGTCGCCGGGACAGAACGTTCTTC. Protein sequence: CASSRRDRTFF.

The chain is built from TRBV6-5 and TRBJ1-1; D gene uncertain. The CDR3 is 14 amino acids. The V gene lost 0 bases and the J gene lost 3 bases, with 8 bases spanning the gap. Per the germline V gene, CDR1 is MNHEY and CDR2 is SVGAGI. The CDR3 loop is CASSYSVRDTEAFF. CDR3 bases: TGTGCCAGCAGTTACTCTGTCCGGGACACTGAAGCTTTCTTT.

V and J are TRBV7-8 and TRBJ2-7, with a possible D match to TRBD2 (5 bases). The germline V gene has CDR1 SGHVS and CDR2 FQNEAQ. The CDR3 is 15 amino acids. V was cut by 0 bases and J by 5 bases, with 14 bases left in between. CDR3 loop: CASSLAQWEPDEQYF. For the CDR3, the DNA is TGTGCCAGCAGCTTAGCGCAGTGGGAGCCAGACGAGCAGTACTTC.

The CDR3 DNA reads TGTGCCAGCAGCCAAGCCCTCTACGAGCAGTACTTC. Translating gives CASSQALYEQYF. This sequence joins TRBV3-1 (or the pseudogene TRBV3-2) and TRBJ2-7; D gene uncertain. This CDR3 is 12 amino acids long. V was clipped by 1 base and J by 3 bases, with 4 bases between them. The V gene's germline CDR1 is LGHDT and CDR2 YNNKEL (reference sequence).

This chain connects TRBV12-3 or TRBV12-4 to TRBJ1-5; 9 nucleotides agree with TRBD1. The CDR3 sequence is 13 residues long. V lost 5 bases and J lost 6; bases outside the gene matches: 2. CDR3 sequence (DNA): TGTGCCAGCAGTGGGGACAGGGTTCAGCCCCAGCATTTT. Its protein is CASSGDRVQPQHF.

The chain uses TRBV18 and TRBJ2-3; TRBD1 aligns across 11 bases. The germline gives CDR1 KGHSH, CDR2 LQKENI. The V segment lost 8 bases and the J segment 4 bases; nucleotides outside the gene matches: 8. There are 15 residues in the CDR3. Written as DNA, the CDR3 is TGTGCCAGCCCCCCTGGGACAGGGGGACCAGATACGCAGTATTTT. It is translated as CASPPGTGGPDTQYF. Supplemented by reference TRBV18 and TRBJ2-3, the full variable domain reads NAGVMQNPRHLVRRRGQEARLRCSPMKGHSHVYWYRQLPEEGLKFMVYLQKENIIDESGMPKERFSAEFPKEGPSILRIQQVVRGDSAAYFCASPPGTGGPDTQYFGPGTRLTVL.

In nucleotides, the CDR3 is TGTGCCAGCAGCCCCTGGACAGAGCGTCTGAACACTGAAGCTTTCTTT. Its translation is CASSPWTERLNTEAFF. J is TRBJ1-1 and V is TRBV9; D might be TRBD1 (6 bases). The CDR3 length is 16 residues. The V end was cut by 4 bases, the J end by 0 bases, with 16 bases between. CDR1 is SGDLS, CDR2 YYNGEE, per germline.

The V call is TRBV5-4, the J call TRBJ2-7, with D possibly TRBD2 on 6 matching bases. The V end lost 4 bases, the J end lost 5 bases, and 13 bases lay between the germline ends. CDR3 length equals 13 residues. Germline lookup yields CDR1 SGHNT and CDR2 YYREEE (reference sequence). The DNA for the CDR3 is TGTGCCAGCAGCCGCGGGACTCCTGACGAGCAGTACTTC. Its translation is CASSRGTPDEQYF.

The chain's CDR3 is CASSLEVRDYGYTF. The CDR3 bases are TGTGCCAGCAGCTTAGAAGTCCGAGACTATGGCTACACCTTC. This rearrangement joins TRBV7-3 to TRBJ1-2; the D is unclear. V dropped 2 bases and J dropped 3 bases, with 10 bases sitting between them. This CDR3 has 14 residues. Germline CDR1 reads SGHTA; CDR2 reads FQGTGA.

The chain couples TRBV7-3 to TRBJ2-1; D call uncertain. The CDR3 length is 13 residues. The V end lost 1 base, the J end lost 8 bases, and 9 bases lay between the germline ends. Germline CDR1 SGHTA, CDR2 FQGTGA. The CDR3 protein is CASSLSFTDEQFF. CDR3 sequence (DNA): TGTGCCAGCAGCTTAAGTTTCACTGATGAGCAGTTCTTC.

The chain combines TRBV10-3 with TRBJ1-2; D is unclear. The CDR3 sequence is 13 residues long. Looked up from germline, CDR1 is ENHRY and CDR2 is SYGVKD. V lost 5 bases, J lost 2 bases, and 9 bases lay in between. CDR3 sequence (DNA): TGTGCCATCAGTCGGGAGGGCAACTATGGCTACACCTTC. This encodes CAISREGNYGYTF.

The CDR3 reads CASSYAPRDYEQYV. The CDR3 bases are TGTGCCAGCAGTTACGCCCCCAGGGATTACGAGCAGTACGTC. The chain uses TRBV6-2 or TRBV6-3 and TRBJ2-7; perhaps TRBD1 as D (5 bases). The germline CDR1 and CDR2 sequences are MNHEY and SVGEGT. The CDR3 is made up of 14 amino acids. V was pared by 2 bases and J by 4 bases, with 12 bases between.

The genes are TRBV13 and TRBJ1-6; tentative D call: TRBD1 (6 bases). V was cut by 5 bases and J by 11 bases, with 19 bases left in between. This CDR3 comprises 15 residues. Germline CDR1 reads PRHDT; CDR2 reads FYEKMQ (reference sequence). The CDR3 DNA sequence: TGTGCCAGCAGCGCTAGAACAGGGACCGGTCCACCCCTCCACTTT. Translation: CASSARTGTGPPLHF.

The chain links TRBV30 to TRBJ2-2, with a weak D call TRBD2 (6 bases). Germline V CDR1 and CDR2: GTSNPN, SVGIG (reference sequence). Trimming cost V 4 bases and J 2 bases, with 11 bases left between them. The CDR3 sequence is 14 residues long. CDR3 coding DNA: TGTGCCTGGAACCGGGACTTCAACACCGGGGAGCTGTTTTTT. Protein sequence: CAWNRDFNTGELFF.

The chain carries TRBV18 and TRBJ1-2; maybe TRBD1 (5 bases). CDR1 and CDR2 (germline): KGHSH, LQKENI. CDR3 length: 16 residues. The V and J ends lost 0 bases and 7 bases respectively, with 18 bases between them. The DNA for the CDR3 is TGTGCCAGCTCACCACCGACAGCGAGCCTCGGGAGTGGCTACACCTTC. It encodes CASSPPTASLGSGYTF.

Only a few counts were recorded for this clone. The rearrangement uses TRBV29-1 and TRBJ1-6; D remains unclear. The CDR3 length is 11 residues. CDR1 and CDR2 (germline): SQVTM, ANQGSEA. V gave up 6 bases and J gave up 9 bases, with 9 bases separating them. The CDR3: CSVGNGSPLHF. The CDR3, as DNA: TGCAGCGTCGGGAATGGTTCACCCCTCCACTTT.

This clone showed up just a few times. The chain combines TRBV12-3 or TRBV12-4 with TRBJ1-5, with no clear D. Trimming shortened V by 5 bases and J by 9 bases, and 11 bases separated the two germline ends. This CDR3 has 12 amino acids. CDR3 nucleotide sequence: TGTGCCAGCAGTCCTTATCTAATGCCCCAGCATTTT. The encoded protein is CASSPYLMPQHF.

The V call is TRBV9, the J call TRBJ1-2; D perhaps matches TRBD1 (6 bases). Between the trimmed V and J ends, which lost 5 bases and 4 bases, there was a span of 9 bases. This CDR3 comprises 12 residues. Germline loops: CDR1 SGDLS, CDR2 YYNGEE. Written as DNA, the CDR3 is TGTGCCAGCAGACAGGGCTCCTATGGCTACACCTTC. Its protein product is CASRQGSYGYTF. The entire variable domain, with the rest obtained from reference TRBV9 and TRBJ1-2, is as follows: DSGVTQTPKHLITATGQRVTLRCSPRSGDLSVYWYQQSLDQGLQFLIQYYNGEERAKGNILERFSAQQFPDLHSELNLSSLELGDSALYFCASRQGSYGYTFGSGTRLTVV.

V gene TRBV3-1 (or the pseudogene TRBV3-2) combines with J gene TRBJ1-4; 9 bases line up with TRBD1. The germline gives CDR1 LGHDT, CDR2 YNNKEL (reference sequence). Losses at the gene ends were 1 base for V and 6 bases for J; bases not matched to a gene: 0. The CDR3 extends over 14 amino acids. The CDR3, as DNA: TGTGCCAGCAGCCAAGGACAGGGGGATGAAAAACTGTTTTTT. This encodes CASSQGQGDEKLFF.

The count of this clone is one. The V call is TRBV7-8, the J call TRBJ2-3; possible D gene TRBD2, 6 bases. Trimming removed 5 bases at V and 0 bases at J, with 12 bases between. Germline CDR1 reads SGHVS; CDR2 reads FQNEAQ. The CDR3 has 15 residues. CDR3 coding DNA: TGTGCCAGCAGCGTGGTAGCGGATAGCACAGATACGCAGTATTTT. It translates to CASSVVADSTDTQYF.

V usage is TRBV7-9 and J usage is TRBJ1-6; the D gene is possibly TRBD1 (5 bases). The CDR3 is made up of 13 amino acids. CDR1 SEHNR and CDR2 FQNEAQ come from the germline V gene (reference sequence). Deletions cut 7 bases from V and 9 bases from J, with 13 bases between. The CDR3 DNA sequence: TGTGCCAGCACAGACAGTATTGGTTCACCCCTCCACTTT. Translated: CASTDSIGSPLHF.

The rearrangement uses TRBV28 and TRBJ1-2; D not certain. Germline loops: CDR1 MDHEN, CDR2 SYDVKM. Trimming took off 4 bases at V and 4 bases at J, with 16 bases between the two ends. CDR3 length: 15 amino acids. The CDR3 coding sequence is TGTGCCAGCAGTTACACCGGTCGCCAGGCCTATGGCTACACCTTC. Translating it yields CASSYTGRQAYGYTF.

The J gene is TRBJ1-6, the V gene TRBV2; D is possibly TRBD1 (5 bases). Germline loops: CDR1 SNHLY, CDR2 FYNNEI. Trimming left V 8 bases short and J 7 bases short, with 15 bases between. The CDR3 length is 14 residues. The CDR3 DNA sequence: TGTGCCAGCGCCGACAGTTACGGGAATTCACCCCTCCACTTT. Translated, it gives CASADSYGNSPLHF.